One sample yielded the 11 T cell receptor beta chains listed below, sequenced in a study of Ad26.COV2.S vaccination and SARS-CoV-2 variants. Assay used: immunoSEQ multiplex PCR; TCRdb lists only in-frame clones, some missing. The sample carries 400,000 to 500,000 clones, about 91% recorded once. Regarding treatment: some 19 received Ad26.COV2.S at low or high dose, single or two shots; about 5 received placebo; per-sample allocation not given. Vaccine and placebo recipients were sampled on day 63 after the first injection. The starting material was peripheral blood, obtained in a trial of Ad26.COV2.S vaccine versus placebo. The receptor source for this set is a person aged 18-60 years who received the Ad26.COV2.S COVID-19 vaccine or a placebo.

The chain has TRBV30 and TRBJ1-4, with a weak D call TRBD1 (5 bases). CDR1 and CDR2 from the germline V gene are GTSNPN and SVGIG (reference sequence). The CDR3 totals 16 residues. The germline V and J ends were trimmed by 0 bases and 2 bases, with 13 bases remaining between them. The CDR3 nucleotides read TGTGCCTGGAGTGTACTTAGGGGAGGTACTAATGAAAAACTGTTTTTT. Amino acid sequence: CAWSVLRGGTNEKLFF.

The CDR3 DNA sequence: TGTGCCACCAGTGACGGACAGGGGGCCGTAGGCGCTTTCTTT. It specifies CATSDGQGAVGAFF. This chain uses TRBV24-1 with TRBJ1-1, with 11 bases fitting TRBD1. The germline CDR1 and CDR2 sequences are KGHDR and SFDVKD. There are 14 residues in the CDR3. J lost 11 bases, V lost 4 bases, and 8 bases had no gene match.

The chain joins TRBV7-8 to TRBJ2-1; weak D call: TRBD2 (6 bases). Germline CDR1 reads SGHVS; CDR2 reads FQNEAQ. Trimming left V 4 bases short and J 6 bases short, with 16 bases between. The CDR3 covers 15 residues. CDR3 region: CASSSPGVPRNEQFF. DNA for the CDR3: TGTGCCAGCAGCTCTCCGGGGGTTCCTCGCAATGAGCAGTTCTTC.

This chain links TRBV7-2 with TRBJ2-1; 7 bases are a match to TRBD2. Trimming removed 4 bases from V and 9 bases from J; junction bases left unmatched: 6. The CDR3 has 13 amino acids. Germline-derived CDR1 and CDR2 are SGHTA and FQGNSA. The CDR3 coding sequence is TGTGCCAGCAGCTCGGGGGGAATCGGTGAGCAGTTCTTC. As protein: CASSSGGIGEQFF.

The V call is TRBV6-5, the J call TRBJ2-5; TRBD2 matches 7 bases. V shed 8 bases, J shed 5 bases, and the junction held 11 bases outside the gene matches. Germline assignment: CDR1 MNHEY and CDR2 SVGAGI. The CDR3 length is 14 residues. CDR3 in amino acids: CASYGGGTGETQYF. DNA for the CDR3: TGTGCCAGCTACGGCGGGGGTACGGGGGAGACCCAGTACTTC.

The rearrangement links TRBV11-2 to TRBJ1-2; D remains unclear. The CDR3 length is 18 residues. Trimming removed 5 bases at V and 0 bases at J, with 22 bases between. Per germline, CDR1 SGHAT and CDR2 FQNNGV. CDR3 in amino acids: CASSLSAGSNLANYGYTF. The CDR3 DNA reads TGTGCCAGCAGCCTCTCGGCGGGCAGCAACTTAGCTAACTATGGCTACACCTTC.

The table lists this clone with a count of one. The chain is built from TRBV4-3 and TRBJ2-1, with D possibly being TRBD1 (6 bases). Germline V CDR1 and CDR2: LGHNA, YSLEER. CDR3 length: 14 amino acids. The V gene lost 1 base and the J gene lost 5 bases, with 9 bases spanning the gap. CDR3 in amino acids: CASSQVQGDNEQFF. The CDR3 DNA follows: TGCGCCAGCAGCCAAGTACAGGGCGACAATGAGCAGTTCTTC.

The CDR3 protein is CASSQRESEAFF. For the CDR3, the DNA is TGCGCCAGCAGCCAACGGGAGTCTGAAGCTTTCTTT. The gene calls are TRBV4-3 and TRBJ1-1; D ambiguous. The CDR3 runs 12 residues. Germline CDR1 is LGHNA and CDR2 is YSLEER. Trimming cost V 2 bases and J 6 bases, with 7 bases left between them.

The V call is TRBV6-2 or TRBV6-3, the J call TRBJ1-6; 7 bases are shared with TRBD1. The length of the CDR3 is 19 residues. Germline CDR1 is MNHEY and CDR2 is SVGEGT. V lost 1 base and J lost 6; bases outside the gene matches: 15. CDR3 coding DNA: TGTGCCAGCAGTTACTATCCCCCGACAGGGTGGAAGCCTAATTCACCCCTCCACTTT. Protein: CASSYYPPTGWKPNSPLHF.

V gene TRBV18 combines with J gene TRBJ2-3; D is perhaps TRBD2 (5 bases). The V and J ends lost 4 bases and 2 bases respectively, with 13 bases between them. Germline V gene lookup returns CDR1 KGHSH and CDR2 LQKENI. CDR3 length: 15 residues. The CDR3 DNA follows: TGTGCCAGCTCACTAGGCGGGTCATACACAGATACGCAGTATTTT. Protein: CASSLGGSYTDTQYF.

The chain links TRBV3-1 (or the pseudogene TRBV3-2) to TRBJ1-1; no firm D call. This CDR3 is 14 amino acids long. Trimming took 1 base from V and 0 from J, leaving 6 bases between them. The germline V gene has CDR1 LGHDT and CDR2 YNNKEL (reference sequence). CDR3 sequence: CASSQGRMNTEAFF. CDR3 DNA: TGTGCCAGCAGCCAAGGACGGATGAACACTGAAGCTTTCTTT.